Sequencing of this T cell receptor beta chain was carried out in a study of beta chain features in type 1 diabetes. Study background: The study found patients and healthy donors alike in age, gender and cell yields. Study results and limitations: An over-representation of cells with high TCR expression could result from cDNA sequencing. TCRB CDR3s were moderately but significantly shorter in Type 1 diabetes patients in all four CD4+ subsets.

TCRB transcripts that were expressed got sequenced, as all of the isolated RNA had been reverse transcribed. The assay was immunoSEQ multiplex PCR, and TCRdb's table has in-frame clones only and misses some. The profile shows more than 250,000 clones, around 25% of them singletons. Looked up from germline, CDR1 is MDHEN and CDR2 is SYDVKM. This CDR3 region has 13 residues. V lost 5 bases to trimming and J lost 9 bases, with 15 bases between them. Comment on this clone: The antigen remains unidentified.

On average, the one heparinised blood draw given by each donor was about 100 mL. Each sorted population was over 98% pure. The source material was naive CD4+ T cells from blood. The sequence came from a woman in her twenties or thirties with type 1 diabetes. The rearrangement links TRBV28 to TRBJ2-3; D may be TRBD2 (5 bases). The CDR3 region has the DNA TGTGCCAGCAGTACCCCGATGACGGGAACGCAGTATTTT. Its translation is CASSTPMTGTQYF.